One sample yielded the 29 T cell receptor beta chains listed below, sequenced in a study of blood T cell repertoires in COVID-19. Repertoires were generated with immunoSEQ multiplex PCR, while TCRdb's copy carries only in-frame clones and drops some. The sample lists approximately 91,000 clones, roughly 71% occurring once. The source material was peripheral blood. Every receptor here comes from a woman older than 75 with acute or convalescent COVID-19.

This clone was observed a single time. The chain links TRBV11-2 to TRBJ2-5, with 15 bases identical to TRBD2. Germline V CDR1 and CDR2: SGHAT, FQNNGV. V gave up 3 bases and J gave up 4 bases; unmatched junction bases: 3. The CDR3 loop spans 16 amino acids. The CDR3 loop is CASSFGLAGGRETQYF. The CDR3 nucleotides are TGTGCCAGCAGCTTCGGACTAGCGGGAGGGCGAGAGACCCAGTACTTC.

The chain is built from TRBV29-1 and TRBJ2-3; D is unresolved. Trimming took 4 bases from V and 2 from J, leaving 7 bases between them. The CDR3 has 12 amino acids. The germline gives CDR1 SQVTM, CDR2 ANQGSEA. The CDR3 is CSVGRATDTQYF. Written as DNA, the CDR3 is TGCAGCGTTGGCCGAGCCACAGATACGCAGTATTTT.

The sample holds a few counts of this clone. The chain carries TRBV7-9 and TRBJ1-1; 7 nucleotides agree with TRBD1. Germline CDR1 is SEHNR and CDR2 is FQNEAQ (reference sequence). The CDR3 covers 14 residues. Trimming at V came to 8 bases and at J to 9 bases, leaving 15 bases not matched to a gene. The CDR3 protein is CASGLGQVPDKAFF. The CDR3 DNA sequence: TGTGCCAGCGGTTTAGGACAGGTCCCGGACAAAGCTTTCTTT.

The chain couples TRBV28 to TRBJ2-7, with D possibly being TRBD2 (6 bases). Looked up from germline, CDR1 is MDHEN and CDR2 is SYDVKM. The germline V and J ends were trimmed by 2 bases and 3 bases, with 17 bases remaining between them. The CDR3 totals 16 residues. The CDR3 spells CASSLASLAQNYEQYF. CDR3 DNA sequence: TGTGCCAGCAGTTTAGCGTCCCTAGCGCAGAACTACGAGCAGTACTTC.

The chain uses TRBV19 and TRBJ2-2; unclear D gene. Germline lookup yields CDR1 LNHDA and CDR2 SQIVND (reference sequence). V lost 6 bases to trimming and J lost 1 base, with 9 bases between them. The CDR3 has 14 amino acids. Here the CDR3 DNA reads TGTGCCAGTAGCGTACAATTGAACACCGGGGAGCTGTTTTTT. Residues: CASSVQLNTGELFF.

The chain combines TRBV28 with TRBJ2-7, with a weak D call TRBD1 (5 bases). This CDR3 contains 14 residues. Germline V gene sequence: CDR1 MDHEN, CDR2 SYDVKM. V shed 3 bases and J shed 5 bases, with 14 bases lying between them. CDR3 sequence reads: CASSFQGRFHEQYF. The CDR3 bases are TGTGCCAGCAGTTTCCAGGGTCGCTTCCACGAGCAGTACTTC.

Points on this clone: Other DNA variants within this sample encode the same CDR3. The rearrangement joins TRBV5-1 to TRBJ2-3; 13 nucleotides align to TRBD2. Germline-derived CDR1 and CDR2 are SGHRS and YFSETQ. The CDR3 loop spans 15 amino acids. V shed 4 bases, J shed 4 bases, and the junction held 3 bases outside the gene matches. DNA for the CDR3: TGCGCCAGCAGCCTCGGACTAGCGGGAGCAGATACGCAGTATTTT. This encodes CASSLGLAGADTQYF.

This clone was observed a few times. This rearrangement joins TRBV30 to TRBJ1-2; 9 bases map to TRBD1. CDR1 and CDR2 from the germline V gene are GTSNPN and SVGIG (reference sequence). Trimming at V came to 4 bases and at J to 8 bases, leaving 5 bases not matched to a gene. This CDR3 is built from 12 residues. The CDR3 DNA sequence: TGTGCCTGGACTACAGGGGGCGGAGGCTACACCTTC. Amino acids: CAWTTGGGGYTF.

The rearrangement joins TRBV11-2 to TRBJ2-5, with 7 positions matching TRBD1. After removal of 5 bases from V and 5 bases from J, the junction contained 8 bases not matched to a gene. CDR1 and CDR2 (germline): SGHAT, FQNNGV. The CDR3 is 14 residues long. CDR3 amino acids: CASSPGQPGETQYF. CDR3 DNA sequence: TGTGCCAGCAGCCCGGGACAGCCTGGGGAGACCCAGTACTTC.

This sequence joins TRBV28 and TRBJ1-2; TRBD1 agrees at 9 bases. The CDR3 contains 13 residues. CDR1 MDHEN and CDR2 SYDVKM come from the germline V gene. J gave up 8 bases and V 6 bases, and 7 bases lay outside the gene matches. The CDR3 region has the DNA TGTGCCAGCAGCCGGGGACAGGGTATGGGCTACACCTTC. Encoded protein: CASSRGQGMGYTF.

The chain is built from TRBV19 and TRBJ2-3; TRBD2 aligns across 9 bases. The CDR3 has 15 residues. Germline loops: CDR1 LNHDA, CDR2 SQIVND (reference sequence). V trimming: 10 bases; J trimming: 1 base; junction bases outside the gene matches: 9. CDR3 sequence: CATAAPSGGTDTQYF. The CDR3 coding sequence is TGTGCCACCGCCGCCCCTAGCGGGGGCACAGATACGCAGTATTTT.

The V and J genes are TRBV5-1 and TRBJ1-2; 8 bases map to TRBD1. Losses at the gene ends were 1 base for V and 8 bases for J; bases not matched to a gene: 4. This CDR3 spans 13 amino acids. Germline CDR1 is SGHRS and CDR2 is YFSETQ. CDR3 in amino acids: CASSLQGAEGYTF. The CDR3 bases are TGCGCCAGCAGCTTGCAGGGGGCAGAAGGCTACACCTTC.

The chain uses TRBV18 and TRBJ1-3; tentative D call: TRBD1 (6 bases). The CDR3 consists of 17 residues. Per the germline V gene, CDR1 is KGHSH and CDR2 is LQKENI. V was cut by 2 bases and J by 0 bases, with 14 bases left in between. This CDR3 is CASSPGDTAFSGNTIYF. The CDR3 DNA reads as TGTGCCAGCTCACCAGGGGACACCGCCTTCTCTGGAAACACCATATATTTT.

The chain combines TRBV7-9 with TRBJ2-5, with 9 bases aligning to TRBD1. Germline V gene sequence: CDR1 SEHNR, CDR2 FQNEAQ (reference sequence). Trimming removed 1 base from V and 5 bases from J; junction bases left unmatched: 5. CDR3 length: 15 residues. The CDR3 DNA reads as TGTGCCAGCAGCTTAGGGGACAGGGAGGCGGAGACCCAGTACTTC. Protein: CASSLGDREAETQYF.

This chain's CDR3 is CASSLRQGDQYF. In DNA form, the CDR3 reads TGTGCCAGCAGTTTACGACAGGGGGATCAGTACTTC. The V gene is TRBV2, the J gene TRBJ2-7; 9 nucleotides align to TRBD1. V was pared by 5 bases and J by 10 bases, with 6 bases of the junction left unmatched. From germline, CDR1 is SNHLY and CDR2 FYNNEI. The CDR3 extends over 12 amino acids.

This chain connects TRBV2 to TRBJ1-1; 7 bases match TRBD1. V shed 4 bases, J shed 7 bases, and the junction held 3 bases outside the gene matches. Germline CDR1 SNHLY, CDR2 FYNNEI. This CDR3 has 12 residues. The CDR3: CASSANRGEAFF. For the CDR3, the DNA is TGTGCCAGCAGTGCCAACAGGGGTGAAGCTTTCTTT. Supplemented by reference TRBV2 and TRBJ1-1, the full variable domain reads EPEVTQTPSHQVTQMGQEVILRCVPISNHLYFYWYRQILGQKVEFLVSFYNNEISEKSEIFDDQFSVERPDGSNFTLKIRSTKLEDSAMYFCASSANRGEAFFGQGTRLTVV.

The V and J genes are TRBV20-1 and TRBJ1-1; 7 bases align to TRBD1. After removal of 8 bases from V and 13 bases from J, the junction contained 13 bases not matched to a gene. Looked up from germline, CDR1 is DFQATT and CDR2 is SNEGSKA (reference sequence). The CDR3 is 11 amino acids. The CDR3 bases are TGCAGTATCGAAACTCCGGGACAGCGTTTCTTT. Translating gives CSIETPGQRFF.

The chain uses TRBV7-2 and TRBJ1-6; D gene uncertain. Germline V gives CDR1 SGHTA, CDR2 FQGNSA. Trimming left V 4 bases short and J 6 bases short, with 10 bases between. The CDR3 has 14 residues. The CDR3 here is CASSSRSGNSPLHF. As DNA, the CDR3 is TGTGCCAGCAGCTCGAGATCGGGTAATTCACCCCTCCACTTT.

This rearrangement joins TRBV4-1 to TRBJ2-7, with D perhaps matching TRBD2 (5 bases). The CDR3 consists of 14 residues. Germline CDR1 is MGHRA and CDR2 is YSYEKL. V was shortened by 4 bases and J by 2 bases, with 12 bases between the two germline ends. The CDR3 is CASSPLRVAYEQYF. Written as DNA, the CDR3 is TGCGCCAGCAGCCCACTGAGGGTTGCCTACGAGCAGTACTTC.

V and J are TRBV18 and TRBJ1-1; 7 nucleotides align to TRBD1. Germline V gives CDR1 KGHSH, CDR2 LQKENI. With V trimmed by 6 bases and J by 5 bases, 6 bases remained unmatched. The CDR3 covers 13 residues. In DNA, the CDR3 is TGTGCCAGCTCCCAACAGGGGAGGACTGAAGCTTTCTTT. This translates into CASSQQGRTEAFF.

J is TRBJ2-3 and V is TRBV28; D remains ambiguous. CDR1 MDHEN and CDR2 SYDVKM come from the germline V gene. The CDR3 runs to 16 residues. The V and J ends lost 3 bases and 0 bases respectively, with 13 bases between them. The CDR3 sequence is CASSFLSTYSTDTQYF. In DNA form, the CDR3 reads TGTGCCAGCAGTTTCCTATCAACTTATAGCACAGATACGCAGTATTTT.

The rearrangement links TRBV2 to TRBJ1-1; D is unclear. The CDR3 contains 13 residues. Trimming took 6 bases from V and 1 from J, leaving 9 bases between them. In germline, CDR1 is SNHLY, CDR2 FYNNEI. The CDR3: CASSEVENTEAFF. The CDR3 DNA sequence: TGTGCCAGCAGCGAGGTGGAGAACACTGAAGCTTTCTTT.

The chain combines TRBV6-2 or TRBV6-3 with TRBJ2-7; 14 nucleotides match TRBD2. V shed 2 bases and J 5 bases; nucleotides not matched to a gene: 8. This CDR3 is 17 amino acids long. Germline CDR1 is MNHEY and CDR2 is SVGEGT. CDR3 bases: TGTGCCAGCAGTTACCGACTAGCGGGGGGGCCTTTGGACGAGCAGTACTTC. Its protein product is CASSYRLAGGPLDEQYF.

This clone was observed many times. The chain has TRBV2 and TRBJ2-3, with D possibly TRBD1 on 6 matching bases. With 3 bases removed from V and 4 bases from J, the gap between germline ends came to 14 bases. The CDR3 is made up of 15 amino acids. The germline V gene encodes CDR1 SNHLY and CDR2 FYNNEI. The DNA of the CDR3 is TGTGCCAGCAGTGATGCGCAGGGGCCGTCAGATACGCAGTATTTT. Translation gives CASSDAQGPSDTQYF.

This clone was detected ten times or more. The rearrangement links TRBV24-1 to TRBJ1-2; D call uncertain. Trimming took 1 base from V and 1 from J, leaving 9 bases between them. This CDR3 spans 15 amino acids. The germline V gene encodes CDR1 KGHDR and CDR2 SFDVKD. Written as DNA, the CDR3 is TGTGCCACCAGTGATTTTGCCAGGCTTAACTATGGCTACACCTTC. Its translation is CATSDFARLNYGYTF.

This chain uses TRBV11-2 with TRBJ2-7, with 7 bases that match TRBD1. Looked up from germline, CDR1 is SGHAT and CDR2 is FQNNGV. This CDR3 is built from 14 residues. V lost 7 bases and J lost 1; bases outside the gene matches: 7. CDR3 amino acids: CASNGQAASYEQYF. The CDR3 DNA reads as TGTGCCAGCAACGGACAGGCTGCATCCTACGAGCAGTACTTC.

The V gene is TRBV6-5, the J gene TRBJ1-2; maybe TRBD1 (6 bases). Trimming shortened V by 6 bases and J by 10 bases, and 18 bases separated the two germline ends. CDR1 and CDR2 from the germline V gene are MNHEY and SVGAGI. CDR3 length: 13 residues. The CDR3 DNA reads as TGTGCCAGCAGGACGGGGGGCAGTCCCTACTACACCTTC. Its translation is CASRTGGSPYYTF.

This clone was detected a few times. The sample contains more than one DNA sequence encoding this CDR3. The CDR3 nucleotides are TGCGCCAGCAGCTTGGGACAGGGAAATGAAAAACTGTTTTTT. Protein sequence: CASSLGQGNEKLFF. V usage is TRBV5-1 and J usage is TRBJ1-4; 7 bases are shared with TRBD1. V gave up 0 bases and J gave up 5 bases; unmatched junction bases: 1. CDR1 and CDR2 (germline): SGHRS, YFSETQ. The CDR3 has 14 amino acids. The full variable domain, its missing parts supplied by reference TRBV5-1 and TRBJ1-4, is KAGVTQTPRYLIKTRGQQVTLSCSPISGHRSVSWYQQTPGQGLQFLFEYFSETQRNKGNFPGRFSGRQFSNSRSEMNVSTLELGDSALYLCASSLGQGNEKLFFGSGTQLSVL.

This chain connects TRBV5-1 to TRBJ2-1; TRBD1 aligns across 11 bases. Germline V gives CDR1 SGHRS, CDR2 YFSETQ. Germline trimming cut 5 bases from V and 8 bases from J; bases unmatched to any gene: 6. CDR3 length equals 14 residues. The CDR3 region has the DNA TGCGCCAGCAGGGACAGGGGGCATGAGGATGAGCAGTTCTTC. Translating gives CASRDRGHEDEQFF. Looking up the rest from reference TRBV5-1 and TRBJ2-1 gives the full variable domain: KAGVTQTPRYLIKTRGQQVTLSCSPISGHRSVSWYQQTPGQGLQFLFEYFSETQRNKGNFPGRFSGRQFSNSRSEMNVSTLELGDSALYLCASRDRGHEDEQFFGPGTRLTVL.